The 20 T cell receptor beta chains in this list originate from one sample, sequenced in a study of Ad26.COV2.S vaccination and SARS-CoV-2 variants. Treatment here: roughly 19 received Ad26.COV2.S at low or high dose, single or two shots; 5 received placebo; per-sample allocation not given. After the first vaccine or placebo injection, samples were drawn on day 63. The repertoire was sequenced with immunoSEQ multiplex PCR; TCRdb's copy has only in-frame clones and lacks some. The profile shows 440,000 or so clones, roughly 87% of them singletons. The sequences come from peripheral blood, collected in a trial of Ad26.COV2.S vaccine versus placebo. The origin of the receptors is a person between 18 and 65 years old who received the Ad26.COV2.S COVID-19 vaccine or a placebo.

This chain connects TRBV6-2 or TRBV6-3 to TRBJ2-3; a possible D gene is TRBD2 (6 bases). This CDR3 contains 16 residues. V lost 5 bases to trimming and J lost 4 bases, with 19 bases between them. Germline V CDR1 and CDR2: MNHEY, SVGEGT. Written as DNA, the CDR3 is TGTGCCAGCAGTGGCTCGATGACTAGTTCCCCAGATACGCAGTATTTT. Its translation is CASSGSMTSSPDTQYF.

Written as DNA, the CDR3 is TGTGCCAGCAGCCAACGGTTAATGCCCCAGCATTTT. Protein product: CASSQRLMPQHF. V gene TRBV28 combines with J gene TRBJ1-5; the D is unclear. Per the germline V gene, CDR1 is MDHEN and CDR2 is SYDVKM. V gave up 6 bases and J gave up 9 bases, with 12 bases separating them. The CDR3 contains 12 residues.

V is TRBV29-1 and J is TRBJ2-7, with unresolved D. Germline CDR1 and CDR2: SQVTM and ANQGSEA. The CDR3 loop spans 13 amino acids. V was shortened by 4 bases and J by 4 bases, with 14 bases between the two germline ends. The CDR3 coding sequence is TGCAGCGTTGTATCTGGCGCAATATACGAGCAGTACTTC. Translation gives CSVVSGAIYEQYF.

This clone was seen a handful of times. The chain is built from TRBV28 and TRBJ1-1; weak D call: TRBD1 (6 bases). Germline loops: CDR1 MDHEN, CDR2 SYDVKM. The germline V and J ends were trimmed by 5 bases and 0 bases, with 22 bases remaining between them. The CDR3 sequence is 18 residues long. This chain's CDR3 is CASSLRNPTGTMNTEAFF. The CDR3, as DNA: TGTGCCAGCAGTCTTCGCAACCCGACAGGAACCATGAACACTGAAGCTTTCTTT.

The table lists this clone with a few counts. This chain joins TRBV7-9 and TRBJ1-1; unclear D gene. Trimming pared 2 bases from V and 10 bases from J, leaving 8 bases between. Germline V lookup: CDR1 SEHNR, CDR2 FQNEAQ (reference sequence). This CDR3 region has 11 residues. The CDR3 nucleotides read TGTGCCAGCAGCTTACTTGATGGAGCTTTCTTT. This gives the protein CASSLLDGAFF.

V usage is TRBV6-1 and J usage is TRBJ1-6; D is ambiguous. The V and J ends lost 2 bases and 4 bases respectively, with 3 bases between them. CDR1 is MNHNS, CDR2 SASEGT, per germline. The CDR3 runs 13 residues. The CDR3 DNA sequence: TGTGCCAGCAGTGAACAGTATAATTCACCCCTCCACTTT. Residues: CASSEQYNSPLHF.

The rearrangement uses TRBV6-2 or TRBV6-3 and TRBJ2-1; TRBD2 agrees at 14 bases. CDR1 and CDR2 (germline): MNHEY, SVGEGT. Unmatched junction bases numbered 0, after V lost 5 bases and J lost 6 bases. CDR3 length: 14 residues. The CDR3 spells CASSGLAGGNEQFF. DNA of the CDR3: TGTGCCAGCAGTGGACTAGCGGGAGGCAATGAGCAGTTCTTC.

V and J are TRBV11-2 and TRBJ2-7; either TRBD1 or TRBD2 may fit D (5 bases each). V lost 3 bases and J 3 bases, leaving 9 bases between the germline ends. The CDR3 covers 13 residues. From germline, CDR1 is SGHAT and CDR2 FQNNGV. CDR3 coding DNA: TGTGCCAGCAGCTTGGGACCGGGCTACGAGCAGTACTTC. It codes for CASSLGPGYEQYF. Using reference TRBV11-2 and TRBJ2-7 for the parts outside the CDR3, the full variable domain is EAGVAQSPRYKIIEKRQSVAFWCNPISGHATLYWYQQILGQGPKLLIQFQNNGVVDDSQLPKDRFSAERLKGVDSTLKIQPAKLEDSAVYLCASSLGPGYEQYFGPGTRLTVT.

This clone was observed a few times. This chain uses TRBV5-8 with TRBJ1-5, with TRBD1 matching over 7 bases. The CDR3 extends over 15 amino acids. Germline V gene sequence: CDR1 SGHTS, CDR2 YDEGEE. V was pared by 7 bases and J by 1 base, with 8 bases of the junction left unmatched. CDR3 in amino acids: CASSGGDSSNQPQHF. CDR3 DNA sequence: TGTGCCAGCTCGGGCGGGGACAGCAGCAATCAGCCCCAGCATTTT.

This chain links TRBV28 with TRBJ2-1, with TRBD2 matching over 7 bases. The CDR3 loop spans 14 amino acids. Germline CDR1 reads MDHEN; CDR2 reads SYDVKM. Losses at the gene ends were 5 bases for V and 9 bases for J; bases not matched to a gene: 10. The CDR3 sequence: CASSVGGTNVEQFF. CDR3 nucleotide sequence: TGTGCCAGCAGTGTGGGAGGGACTAATGTTGAGCAGTTCTTC.

This chain links TRBV5-1 with TRBJ2-1; D is unclear. The germline V gene has CDR1 SGHRS and CDR2 YFSETQ. The germline V and J ends were trimmed by 0 bases and 0 bases, with 4 bases remaining between them. The CDR3 consists of 14 residues. The CDR3 region is CASSLEGSYNEQFF. CDR3 DNA sequence: TGCGCCAGCAGCTTGGAAGGCTCCTACAATGAGCAGTTCTTC. The full variable domain, its missing parts supplied by reference TRBV5-1 and TRBJ2-1, is KAGVTQTPRYLIKTRGQQVTLSCSPISGHRSVSWYQQTPGQGLQFLFEYFSETQRNKGNFPGRFSGRQFSNSRSEMNVSTLELGDSALYLCASSLEGSYNEQFFGPGTRLTVL.

The rearrangement uses TRBV27 and TRBJ1-5; D gene unclear. Germline V gene sequence: CDR1 MNHEY, CDR2 SMNVEV (reference sequence). V gave up 6 bases and J gave up 4 bases, with 13 bases separating them. The length of the CDR3 is 14 residues. This chain's CDR3 is CASSLVQTNQPQHF. CDR3 coding DNA: TGTGCCAGCAGCCTTGTACAGACGAATCAGCCCCAGCATTTT.

The rearrangement links TRBV28 to TRBJ1-4; D is perhaps TRBD1 (6 bases). V was clipped by 4 bases and J by 0 bases, with 12 bases between them. Germline CDR1 MDHEN, CDR2 SYDVKM. The CDR3 totals 16 residues. Here the CDR3 reads CASSSSYRATNEKLFF. The CDR3 DNA reads as TGTGCCAGCAGTTCCTCATACAGGGCAACTAATGAAAAACTGTTTTTT.

The chain combines TRBV3-1 (or the pseudogene TRBV3-2) with TRBJ2-7, with D possibly being TRBD2 (5 bases). CDR3 length equals 14 residues. V lost 2 bases and J 7 bases, leaving 15 bases between the germline ends. Germline CDR1 and CDR2: LGHDT and YNNKEL (reference sequence). In DNA, the CDR3 is TGTGCCAGCAGCCAATCCTGGGGAGCTATTGAGCAGTACTTC. It encodes CASSQSWGAIEQYF.

The V gene is TRBV29-1, the J gene TRBJ2-1; 12 bases are a match to TRBD2. Germline V gene lookup returns CDR1 SQVTM and CDR2 ANQGSEA. J was trimmed by 10 bases and V by 4 bases; bases with no gene match: 8. CDR3 size: 14 residues. CDR3 sequence: CSVARLAGEGEQFF. The CDR3 nucleotides are TGCAGCGTTGCACGACTAGCGGGGGAGGGGGAGCAGTTCTTC.

The chain joins TRBV12-3 or TRBV12-4 to TRBJ2-7, with no clear D. Trimming shortened V by 3 bases and J by 6 bases, and 12 bases separated the two germline ends. This CDR3 contains 13 residues. The CDR3 sequence: CASSLGPLGEQYF. In DNA, the CDR3 is TGTGCCAGCAGTTTGGGCCCCCTAGGCGAGCAGTACTTC.

The chain carries TRBV7-9 and TRBJ2-1, with 9 bases that match TRBD2. CDR1 and CDR2 (germline): SEHNR, FQNEAQ (reference sequence). This CDR3 has 16 residues. After removal of 4 bases from V and 1 base from J, the junction contained 5 bases not matched to a gene. The DNA of the CDR3 is TGTGCCAGCAGCTGGGCTAGCGGGAAGTCCTACAATGAGCAGTTCTTC. Translation gives CASSWASGKSYNEQFF. Looking up the rest from reference TRBV7-9 and TRBJ2-1 gives the full variable domain: DTGVSQNPRHKITKRGQNVTFRCDPISEHNRLYWYRQTLGQGPEFLTYFQNEAQLEKSRLLSDRFSAERPKGSFSTLEIQRTEQGDSAMYLCASSWASGKSYNEQFFGPGTRLTVL.

The CDR3 sequence: CASSSDQLRELFF. In nucleotides, the CDR3 is TGCGCCAGCAGCTCGGACCAACTCAGGGAGCTGTTTTTT. This chain joins TRBV5-1 and TRBJ2-2, with D unclear. V was shortened by 3 bases and J by 9 bases, with 12 bases between the two germline ends. CDR3 size: 13 residues. Germline values: CDR1 SGHRS, CDR2 YFSETQ.

The V gene is TRBV6-5, the J gene TRBJ1-1; 9 bases match TRBD1. The CDR3 runs 15 residues. The germline V gene encodes CDR1 MNHEY and CDR2 SVGAGI. The junction had 9 bases not matched to a gene; V was cut back by 7 bases and J by 3 bases. CDR3 protein: CASILTGTGHTEAFF. Written as DNA, the CDR3 is TGTGCCAGCATACTCACCGGGACAGGGCACACTGAAGCTTTCTTT.

J is TRBJ2-7 and V is TRBV6-2 or TRBV6-3; D unresolved. Deletions cut 6 bases from V and 4 bases from J, with 10 bases between. The germline V gene has CDR1 MNHEY and CDR2 SVGEGT. The CDR3 runs 12 residues. CDR3 sequence: CASSPRSYEQYF. CDR3 in DNA: TGTGCCAGCAGCCCTCGGTCGTACGAGCAGTACTTC.